This T cell receptor (beta chain) was captured in a study of cytomegalovirus exposure and HLA in healthy donors. This PCR relied on a set of 60 Vbeta primers and 13 Jbeta primers. Some clones are missing from TCRdb's copy, which holds only in-frame ones; the method was immunoSEQ multiplex PCR. The table has approximately 130,000 clones, over 60% seen once; the top ten hold about 3%. This clone was detected only once. Investigators did not record CMV serostatus for this donor. After removal of 7 bases from V and 4 bases from J, the junction contained 6 bases not matched to a gene. This CDR3 is built from 14 residues. Germline V gene lookup returns CDR1 SNHLY and CDR2 FYNNEI.

The receptor's source is a human donor in good health. The specimen was PBMCs. The chain employs TRBV2 and TRBJ1-4, with TRBD1 matching 7 bases. The CDR3: CASTVQGVNEKLFF. DNA for the CDR3: TGTGCCAGCACCGTCCAGGGGGTTAATGAAAAACTGTTTTTT.